These 18 T cell receptor beta chains were all obtained from the same sample, sequenced in a study of PD-1 blockade in classical Hodgkin lymphoma (dated by TCRdb to about 2020). The library relied on the immunoSEQ multiplex PCR assay. In its TCRdb copy, this immuneACCESS table keeps in-frame sequences only and misses some clones. Where compared with another copy, unresolved V genes explain less than half of these, and the others have no known cause. Counted in this sample were under 4,500 clones; roughly 61% of them appeared once. Of the sample, more than 35% is held by the ten largest clones. The meaning of the sample's time point label: cycle 1 day 1 (C1D1), immediately before nivolumab initiation. All trial patients had relapsed after autologous stem cell transplantation, with cohorts A, B and C differing in prior brentuximab vedotin exposure. The sample was peripheral blood mononuclear cells (PBMCs), taken at baseline. Receptors originate from a human donor with classical Hodgkin lymphoma.

The CDR3 is CASSSHQGAYEQYF. CDR3 sequence (DNA): TGTGCCAGCAGCTCCCATCAGGGGGCCTACGAGCAGTACTTC. The V call is TRBV7-6, the J call TRBJ2-7, with 7 nucleotides matching TRBD1. The CDR3 loop spans 14 amino acids. V dropped 4 bases and J dropped 2; count of bases not matched to a gene: 5. Germline V gives CDR1 SGHVS, CDR2 FNYEAQ.

About this clone itself: Other DNA variants within this sample encode the same CDR3. The chain uses TRBV11-2 and TRBJ1-6; D ambiguous. The CDR3 spans 15 residues. Germline CDR1 reads SGHAT; CDR2 reads FQNNGV. V was pared by 2 bases and J by 7 bases, with 12 bases between. CDR3 region: CASSLSGSRNSPLHF. Written as DNA, the CDR3 is TGTGCCAGCAGCTTAAGCGGGTCCCGCAATTCACCCCTCCACTTT. The full variable domain, completed using reference TRBV11-2 and TRBJ1-6, is EAGVAQSPRYKIIEKRQSVAFWCNPISGHATLYWYQQILGQGPKLLIQFQNNGVVDDSQLPKDRFSAERLKGVDSTLKIQPAKLEDSAVYLCASSLSGSRNSPLHFGNGTRLTVT.

In nucleotides, the CDR3 is TGTGCCAGCAGTGACCAAGGGGTGGCAACTAATGAAAAACTGTTTTTT. As protein: CASSDQGVATNEKLFF. This sequence joins TRBV6-4 and TRBJ1-4, with D tentatively TRBD1 (5 bases). The CDR3 totals 16 residues. The germline gives CDR1 MRHNA, CDR2 SNTAGT. Trimming took off 2 bases at V and 0 bases at J, with 10 bases between the two ends.

The rearrangement uses TRBV10-1 and TRBJ2-7; 9 positions agree with TRBD2. J was trimmed by 4 bases and V by 2 bases; bases with no gene match: 6. Germline V gene sequence: CDR1 WNHNN, CDR2 SYGVQD (reference sequence). This CDR3 contains 15 residues. DNA for the CDR3: TGCGCCAGCAGTGAGGCCAGCGGGGGGCCTTACGAGCAGTACTTC. This translates into CASSEASGGPYEQYF.

The chain joins TRBV5-8 to TRBJ2-7; 13 nucleotides align to TRBD2. Per germline, CDR1 SGHTS and CDR2 YDEGEE. Trimming took 2 bases from V and 6 from J; bases not matched to a gene: 2. CDR3 size: 14 residues. This CDR3 is CASSLLAGGGEQYF. The CDR3 nucleotides read TGTGCCAGCAGCTTACTAGCGGGAGGGGGCGAGCAGTACTTC.

The rearrangement uses TRBV7-9 and TRBJ2-7; D may correspond to TRBD1 or TRBD2 (5 bases each). V lost 1 base to trimming and J lost 0 bases, with 10 bases between them. There are 15 residues in the CDR3. Germline V CDR1 and CDR2: SEHNR, FQNEAQ (reference sequence). The CDR3 reads CASSLGDRSSYEQYF. As DNA, the CDR3 is TGTGCCAGCAGCTTAGGGGACCGGAGCTCCTACGAGCAGTACTTC.

This clone was seen more than once but under ten times. The chain combines TRBV7-2 with TRBJ2-7; TRBD1 agrees at 7 bases. Trimming cost V 4 bases and J 2 bases; bases outside gene matches: 5. In germline, CDR1 is SGHTA, CDR2 FQGNSA. CDR3 length equals 14 residues. CDR3 nucleotide sequence: TGTGCCAGCAGCTCCCATCAGGGGGCCTACGAGCAGTACTTC. This codes for CASSSHQGAYEQYF. The variable domain in full, with the rest retrieved from reference TRBV7-2 and TRBJ2-7, is GAGVSQSPSNKVTEKGKDVELRCDPISGHTALYWYRQSLGQGLEFLIYFQGNSAPDKSGLPSDRFSAERTGGSVSTLTIQRTQQEDSAVYLCASSSHQGAYEQYFGPGTRLTVT.

This clone was detected a few times. The chain joins TRBV28 to TRBJ1-3; D gene uncertain. Germline CDR1 MDHEN, CDR2 SYDVKM. The CDR3 covers 12 residues. V lost 6 bases and J 9 bases, leaving 12 bases between the germline ends. CDR3 residues: CASSSQIGTIYF. The CDR3 region has the DNA TGTGCCAGCAGCTCCCAGATCGGCACCATATATTTT.

The V and J genes are TRBV4-3 and TRBJ1-1; TRBD1 matches 7 bases. This CDR3 region has 14 residues. CDR1 is LGHNA, CDR2 YSLEER, per germline. J lost 3 bases, V lost 4 bases, and 5 bases had no gene match. CDR3 DNA sequence: TGCGCCAGCAGCCTACGGGACAGAGACACTGAAGCTTTCTTT. Amino acids: CASSLRDRDTEAFF.

This chain links TRBV11-2 with TRBJ2-7; 12 bases map to TRBD2. Germline V CDR1 and CDR2: SGHAT, FQNNGV. The CDR3 covers 15 residues. V gave up 1 base and J gave up 3 bases; unmatched junction bases: 1. The CDR3 DNA is TGTGCCAGCAGCTTAGGACTAGCGGGAGTCTACGAGCAGTACTTC. This codes for CASSLGLAGVYEQYF.

The chain employs TRBV30 and TRBJ1-5, with 8 bases aligning to TRBD1. J gave up 2 bases and V 2 bases, and 5 bases lay outside the gene matches. Germline V gene lookup returns CDR1 GTSNPN and CDR2 SVGIG (reference sequence). The CDR3 spans 15 residues. The DNA of the CDR3 is TGTGCCTGGAGTCGAGACAGGGGAGGCAATCAGCCCCAGCATTTT. The encoded protein is CAWSRDRGGNQPQHF.

The gene calls are TRBV5-1 and TRBJ1-1; D call uncertain. CDR3 length equals 15 residues. Per the germline V gene, CDR1 is SGHRS and CDR2 is YFSETQ. V was cut by 4 bases and J by 0 bases, with 13 bases left in between. The DNA for the CDR3 is TGCGCCAGCAGCGCCCATACCAGCATGAACACTGAAGCTTTCTTT. Translation gives CASSAHTSMNTEAFF.

The chain uses TRBV30 and TRBJ1-6; 8 bases agree with TRBD1. V was clipped by 5 bases and J by 13 bases; unmatched bases: 7. CDR1 and CDR2 from the germline V gene are GTSNPN and SVGIG (reference sequence). CDR3 size: 12 residues. DNA of the CDR3: TGTGCCTGGGGACAGGGTTTTTCTCCCCTCCACTTT. This sequence encodes CAWGQGFSPLHF.

The chain couples TRBV6-1 to TRBJ1-4, with D perhaps matching TRBD1 (5 bases). CDR1 is MNHNS and CDR2 is SASEGT in the germline V gene. The CDR3 totals 15 residues. Trimming pared 2 bases from V and 4 bases from J, leaving 11 bases between. CDR3: CASSEWPGNNEKLFF. The CDR3 DNA reads as TGTGCCAGCAGTGAATGGCCAGGGAATAATGAAAAACTGTTTTTT.

This clone was recorded only once. This chain uses TRBV11-2 with TRBJ1-2; tentatively, D is TRBD1 (5 bases). CDR1 SGHAT and CDR2 FQNNGV come from the germline V gene. V lost 4 bases and J 10 bases, leaving 16 bases between the germline ends. The CDR3 spans 13 residues. CDR3 DNA sequence: TGTGCCAGCAGCTCCGGGGCGGAACCCGACTACACCTTC. Protein product: CASSSGAEPDYTF.

The CDR3 sequence: CASSQGDDEQYF. CDR3 coding DNA: TGTGCCAGCAGCCAAGGGGATGACGAGCAGTACTTC. The chain joins TRBV14 to TRBJ2-7; D gene unclear. Per the germline V gene, CDR1 is SGHDN and CDR2 is FVKESK. The CDR3 consists of 12 residues. V was pared by 1 base and J by 5 bases, with 6 bases between.

This chain joins TRBV7-6 and TRBJ1-1; weak D call: TRBD1 (5 bases). Per the germline V gene, CDR1 is SGHVS and CDR2 is FNYEAQ. This CDR3 is built from 15 residues. The V end was cut by 1 base, the J end by 3 bases, with 12 bases between. CDR3 nucleotides: TGTGCCAGCAGCTTAGTCCCAGGGCGGGACACTGAAGCTTTCTTT. Translating gives CASSLVPGRDTEAFF.

The chain joins TRBV7-2 to TRBJ2-2; maybe TRBD2 (5 bases). Trimming took off 0 bases at V and 1 base at J, with 9 bases between the two ends. The CDR3 is 16 residues long. The germline V gene encodes CDR1 SGHTA and CDR2 FQGNSA. The CDR3 sequence is CASSLAGSGNTGELFF. In nucleotides, the CDR3 is TGTGCCAGCAGCTTAGCTGGCAGCGGGAACACCGGGGAGCTGTTTTTT.